The clone carrying this TCR beta chain was detected only a few times. Its antigen remains unknown. The data were taken from a study of T-cell memory formation after mild COVID-19. In the study overall: In these data, TCR clusters were largely donor specific. Study results and caveats: For contracting clones, CD4+ ones sat mainly in CM and EM, CD8+ in EMRA. Confirmation of SARS-CoV-2 specificity was lacking for second-wave clones peaking day 37.

TCRdb passed the 5' RACE reads through MiXCR, listing each CDR3 protein once. Of approximately 580,000 distinct CDR3 sequences listed, around 20% were seen once; the top ten hold about an eighth. V lost 3 bases and J lost 0; bases outside the gene matches: 3. The germline V gene has CDR1 KGHDR and CDR2 SFDVKD. The CDR3 totals 16 residues. This sequence joins TRBV24-1 and TRBJ2-3, with 9 bases lining up with TRBD2. This sequence was found in an adult woman who had mild COVID-19 (a few samples of this study predate the infection). Cell type and time point are not known. Sample: PBMCs or a T cell subset sorted from them (not recorded which). CDR3: CATSDHLAGSTDTQYF. CDR3 bases: TGTGCCACCAGTGATCACCTAGCGGGGAGCACAGATACGCAGTATTTT.